This T cell receptor beta chain was sequenced during a study of blood T cell repertoires in COVID-19. Participant ages covered about 18 to 89 years across 25 or so US areas. The V gene's germline CDR1 is MNHEY and CDR2 SMNVEV (reference sequence). This CDR3 region has 12 residues. The V segment lost 6 bases and the J segment 5 bases; nucleotides outside the gene matches: 3. This clone was counted once. TCRdb keeps only in-frame clones here, not all; method: immunoSEQ multiplex PCR. The sample contains 150,000 or so clones, under 90% of which appear only once. This receptor was obtained from a man in his fifties who had recovered from COVID-19. Sequencing used PBMCs or T cells enriched from blood (not recorded which). V usage is TRBV27 and J usage is TRBJ1-1, with 7 bases lining up with TRBD1. In DNA form, the CDR3 reads TGTGCCAGCAGGGGACAGTTAACTGAAGCTTTCTTT. It is translated as CASRGQLTEAFF.